This is a list of T cell receptor beta chains from one sample in a study of T cell changes during pregnancy in multiple sclerosis. The data were produced by immunoSEQ multiplex PCR, yet TCRdb's version contains in-frame clones alone and is incomplete. The sample records around 17,000 clones, around 97% being singletons. The material sequenced was peripheral blood, taken in the third trimester of pregnancy. The receptors come from a female donor with multiple sclerosis, enrolled in a pregnancy study. Each CDR3 is given with its conserved first and last residue. The D gene is left open where the match is weak.

j_call d_call v_call cdr3_nt cdr3_aa
TRBJ2-7 . TRBV19 TGTGCCAGTAGTGGGGCAGAGCACTTC CASSGAEHF
TRBJ2-3 . TRBV5-1 TGCGCCAGCAGCTTGGTGCAGCCGCGGGATACGCAGTATTTT CASSLVQPRDTQYF
TRBJ1-3 TRBD1 TRBV7-2 TGTGCCAGCAGCTATGGGACAGGGTCCCTTCGCTCTGGAAACACCATATATTTT CASSYGTGSLRSGNTIYF
TRBJ1-2 . TRBV10-3 TGTGCCATCAGTGAGTCGGGAGGGTTTGGCTACACCTTC CAISESGGFGYTF
TRBJ2-3 TRBD2 TRBV5-1 TGCGCCAGCAGCTTACGAGGGACTAGCGGGGGGCCTAGCACAGATACGCAGTATTTT CASSLRGTSGGPSTDTQYF
TRBJ2-7 . TRBV19 TGTGCCAGTGCCTTTACAGGGAGCTCCTACGAGCAGTACTTC CASAFTGSSYEQYF
TRBJ2-3 TRBD2 TRBV19 TGTGCCAGTAGTATTGTTCGGGGGACTAGCGATCCAGATACGCAGTATTTT CASSIVRGTSDPDTQYF
TRBJ1-1 . TRBV7-9 TGTGCCAGCAGCTACAGGGAAGCCATGAACACTGAAGCTTTCTTT CASSYREAMNTEAFF
TRBJ1-2 TRBD1 TRBV28 TGTGCCAGCAGCGCAGCCGGGACAGGGGGGGCCTATGGCTACACCTTC CASSAAGTGGAYGYTF
TRBJ2-5 . TRBV15 TGTGCCACCAGCAGAGGGGGGCTAGCGGTACAAGAGACCCAGTACTTC CATSRGGLAVQETQYF
TRBJ2-3 TRBD2 TRBV19 TGTGCCAGTAGTATAGTGGGAGGGGCGTCAGATACGCAGTATTTT CASSIVGGASDTQYF
TRBJ2-5 TRBD2 TRBV6-1 TGTGCCAGCAGTGCCGGGACTAGCGGGGTAGAGACCCAGTACTTC CASSAGTSGVETQYF
TRBJ1-1 . TRBV18 TGTGCCAGCTCACCCTACAGGGTTCAATTAAGCCGAAGAGAAACTCAAAACACTGAAGCTTTCTTT CASSPYRVQLSRRETQNTEAFF
TRBJ1-1 TRBD1 TRBV7-9 TGTGCCAGCAGCTCGGACAGGGGCGGGGTATCCCCTGAAGCTTTCTTT CASSSDRGGVSPEAFF
TRBJ2-7 TRBD2 TRBV4-1 TGCGCCAGCAGCCAAGATCCCCCGACTAGCGGGTGGCTCGAGCAGTACTTC CASSQDPPTSGWLEQYF
TRBJ1-1 TRBD1 TRBV6-1 TGTGCCAGCAGTGAGAGGACAGGTCTTCGCGCTTTCTTT CASSERTGLRAFF
TRBJ2-5 . TRBV4-2 TGTGCCAGCAGCCAAGGGAAAGACTACCAAGAGACCCAGTACTTC CASSQGKDYQETQYF
TRBJ2-5 . TRBV6-5 TGTGCCACCTATGCCGGGACCCAGTACTTC CATYAGTQYF
TRBJ2-1 . TRBV29-1 TGCAGCGTAGAGGTGTTCAATGAGCAGTTCTTC CSVEVFNEQFF
TRBJ2-3 . TRBV20-1 TGCAGTGCGGTGGGGAGCGGGACGCAGTATTTT CSAVGSGTQYF
TRBJ1-6 . TRBV7-9 TGTGCCAGCAGCCGAGGGCCAAATTCACCCCTCCACTTT CASSRGPNSPLHF
TRBJ2-3 . TRBV4-2 TGTGCCAGCAGCCAGGGGCTAGGTGCGCAGTATTTT CASSQGLGAQYF
TRBJ2-1 TRBD1 TRBV9 TGTGCCAGCAGCGTAGGGGGACAGTCTTATAATGAGCAGTTCTTC CASSVGGQSYNEQFF
TRBJ2-7 . TRBV5-1 TGCGCCAGCAGAGGGGGGGCCTACGAGCAGTACTTC CASRGGAYEQYF
TRBJ1-4 . TRBV19 TGTGCCAGTAGGCCCACCGGGGGAAATCTGTTTTTT CASRPTGGNLFF
TRBJ1-1 . TRBV5-1 TGCGCCAGCAGCTTGTGGACATCGAACACTGAAGCTTTCTTT CASSLWTSNTEAFF
TRBJ1-3 TRBD1 TRBV13 TGTGCCAGCAGCTTAGGCCTTCTTCCCGTCCCGGGACAGGAATCTGGAAACACCATATATTTT CASSLGLLPVPGQESGNTIYF
TRBJ2-7 . TRBV29-1 TGCAGCGTCCAAGCCACGGCCTACGAGCAGTACTTC CSVQATAYEQYF
TRBJ2-3 TRBD1 TRBV5-1 TGCGCCAGCAGCTCGGGACAGGGAACAGATACGCAGTATTTT CASSSGQGTDTQYF
TRBJ1-2 TRBD1 TRBV18 TGTGCCAGCTCACCAGGGACAGAGTTAAAGGGCCATGGCTACACCTTC CASSPGTELKGHGYTF
TRBJ2-7 . TRBV2 TGTGCCAGCAGTGCGAAGAAGGGGAGGGGGGAGCAGTACTTC CASSAKKGRGEQYF
TRBJ2-5 TRBD2 TRBV12-5 TGTGCTAGTAATAGCGGGGGGGCCGGTGAGACCCAGTACTTC CASNSGGAGETQYF
TRBJ1-5 . TRBV27 TGTGCCAGCAGAGGAGGAGATAGCAATCAGCCCCAGCATTTT CASRGGDSNQPQHF
TRBJ2-7 TRBD1 TRBV5-5 TGTGCCAGCAGCCAATCTCAGGGGGCGCTCGGCTCATCCTCCTACGAGCAGTACTTC CASSQSQGALGSSSYEQYF
TRBJ2-7 TRBD1 TRBV5-8 TGTGCCAGCAGCTTCGGCACCGGGACAGGCTACGAGCAGTACTTC CASSFGTGTGYEQYF
TRBJ1-1 . TRBV29-1 TGCAGCGTTGATTTTGAGACAGCACCGAACACTGAAGCTTTCTTT CSVDFETAPNTEAFF
TRBJ1-2 TRBD1 TRBV5-8 TGTGCCAGCAGCTTGGGACAGGGGGTTGTTGGCTACACCTTC CASSLGQGVVGYTF